The rows below give T cell receptor beta chains drawn from one sample of a study of identical twins. TCRdb independently ran MiXCR on the 5' RACE reads; one entry per CDR3 protein. Of roughly 770,000 distinct CDR3 sequences listed, 15% to 20% are singletons. This sample was also put to use in a study of T cells expressing NK-cell markers.

Sequencing was done on a sample of PBMCs. These receptors all stem from a woman aged 18-29 years in good health. The CDR3 runs from the conserved cysteine through the conserved F or W. The D gene is left open where the match is weak. Expanded clones are given a class, and other clones once, few, many or no size at all.

clone_size	v_call	j_call	d_call	cdr3_aa	cdr3_nt
few	TRBV6-6	TRBJ1-2	NA	CASSYSTSPGYTF	TGTGCCAGCAGTTACTCGACCAGTCCCGGCTACACCTTC
NA	TRBV15	TRBJ2-1	NA	CATSSRSTDNEQFF	TGTGCCACCAGCTCGAGATCGACAGACAATGAGCAGTTCTTC
few	TRBV5-6	TRBJ2-7	NA	CASSPGTRVYEQYF	TGTGCCAGCAGCCCCGGGACTCGAGTCTACGAGCAGTACTTC
few	TRBV12-3/TRBV12-4	TRBJ2-3	NA	CASSSRIGESEYF	TGTGCCAGCAGTTCCCGCATAGGGGAATCGGAGTATTTT
NA	TRBV7-6	TRBJ2-7	NA	CASSLDRVAGYEQYF	TGTGCCAGCAGCTTAGACAGGGTGGCTGGATACGAGCAGTACTTC
few	TRBV12-3/TRBV12-4	TRBJ1-5	NA	CASSLGRLINQPQHF	TGTGCCAGCAGTTTAGGGAGGTTGATCAATCAGCCCCAGCATTTT
many	TRBV12-3/TRBV12-4	TRBJ2-2	NA	CASSLEGSTGELFF	TGTGCCAGCAGTTTAGAGGGCAGCACCGGGGAGCTGTTTTTT
NA	TRBV4-1	TRBJ2-2	TRBD2	CASSQLWTSGGIGGELFF	TGCGCCAGCAGCCAACTTTGGACTAGCGGGGGGATAGGCGGGGAGCTGTTTTTT
NA	TRBV10-3	TRBJ2-7	NA	CAISEPSSSSYEQYF	TGTGCCATCAGTGAGCCGTCCTCGAGCTCCTACGAGCAGTACTTC
NA	TRBV5-1	TRBJ1-2	NA	CASSLEAPTGYGYTF	TGCGCCAGCAGCTTGGAGGCACCGACTGGCTATGGCTACACCTTC
few	TRBV20-1	TRBJ1-2	NA	CSASTGYGYTF	TGCAGTGCTTCGACAGGCTATGGCTACACCTTC
few	TRBV10-3	TRBJ2-3	NA	CATSRTRDGDTQYF	TGTGCCACCTCAAGGACCCGGGACGGAGATACGCAGTATTTT
few	TRBV20-1	TRBJ2-7	NA	CSARVLGGTLSYEQYF	TGCAGTGCTAGAGTACTCGGGGGGACACTTTCCTACGAGCAGTACTTC
NA	TRBV6-2/TRBV6-3	TRBJ2-1	NA	CASSLLGAGIGEQFF	TGTGCCAGCAGCCTGCTCGGGGCAGGGATTGGTGAGCAGTTCTTC
NA	TRBV9	TRBJ2-1	TRBD2	CASSVGIASGTNNEQFF	TGTGCCAGCAGCGTAGGGATCGCTAGCGGGACGAACAATGAGCAGTTCTTC
few	TRBV5-1	TRBJ2-5	TRBD2	CASSWGLAEIQETQYF	TGCGCCAGCAGCTGGGGACTAGCGGAGATCCAAGAGACCCAGTACTTC
many	TRBV12-3/TRBV12-4	TRBJ2-5	NA	CASSSVGETQYF	TGTGCCAGCAGCTCCGTTGGTGAGACCCAGTACTTC
NA	TRBV7-2	TRBJ1-2	NA	CALREPHGYTF	TGTGCGCTACGAGAGCCCCATGGCTACACCTTC
NA	TRBV9	TRBJ2-1	TRBD1	CASSVGGTGPDEQFF	TGTGCCAGCAGCGTAGGAGGGACAGGGCCCGATGAGCAGTTCTTC
many	TRBV7-6	TRBJ1-2	NA	CASSPQRGDNYGYTF	TGTGCCAGCAGCCCACAGCGTGGTGATAACTATGGCTACACCTTC
NA	TRBV21-1	TRBJ2-5	NA	CASSKIAPKQETQYF	TGTGCCAGCAGCAAAATAGCCCCTAAACAAGAGACCCAGTACTTC
few	TRBV12-3/TRBV12-4	TRBJ2-2	NA	CASITIPNTGELFF	TGTGCCAGCATCACCATCCCGAACACCGGGGAGCTGTTTTTT
few	TRBV4-3	TRBJ1-5	NA	CASSRAWPATRGNQPQHF	TGCGCCAGCAGCCGGGCATGGCCAGCTACGAGGGGCAATCAGCCCCAGCATTTT
many	TRBV9	TRBJ1-1	TRBD1	CASSVGGAGGFTEAFF	TGTGCCAGCAGCGTGGGCGGGGCAGGGGGATTCACTGAAGCTTTCTTT
few	TRBV5-1	TRBJ2-1	NA	CASTEVLNNEQFF	TGCGCCAGCACGGAGGTTCTCAACAATGAGCAGTTCTTC
NA	TRBV12-3/TRBV12-4	TRBJ2-3	TRBD2	CACSLPFTSGKITDTQYF	TGTGCCTGCAGTTTACCCTTTACTAGCGGGAAAATCACAGATACGCAGTATTTT
NA	TRBV12-3/TRBV12-4	TRBJ1-1	NA	CASRHTDKQNTEAFF	TGTGCCAGCAGGCATACAGACAAACAGAACACTGAAGCTTTCTTT
many	TRBV28	TRBJ2-7	NA	CASTQGAGSSYEQYF	TGTGCCAGCACCCAAGGAGCAGGGAGCTCCTACGAGCAGTACTTC
many	TRBV6-5	TRBJ2-2	NA	CASSYSTTSANTGELFF	TGTGCCAGCAGTTACTCGACTACGTCAGCGAACACCGGGGAGCTGTTTTTT
NA	TRBV5-1	TRBJ2-1	TRBD2	CASSFMILAGAPHEQFF	TGCGCCAGCAGCTTTATGATTCTAGCGGGCGCACCCCATGAGCAGTTCTTC
NA	TRBV7-2	TRBJ2-3	NA	CASSLARETDTQYF	TGTGCCAGCAGCTTAGCCAGGGAAACAGATACGCAGTATTTT
once	TRBV7-2	TRBJ2-3	TRBD2	CASSLGSAGGGTQYF	TGTGCCAGCAGCTTAGGCTCCGCGGGGGGTGGTACGCAGTATTTT
many	TRBV5-1	TRBJ1-5	TRBD1	CASGGQGMRQPQHF	TGCGCCAGCGGGGGACAGGGGATGAGGCAGCCCCAGCATTTT
NA	TRBV5-1	TRBJ2-7	NA	CASSRASSYEQYF	TGCGCCAGCAGCCGGGCTTCTTCCTACGAGCAGTACTTC
many	TRBV12-3/TRBV12-4	TRBJ1-1	NA	CASSRSQGTEAFF	TGTGCCAGCAGTCGCTCACAGGGCACTGAAGCTTTCTTT
NA	TRBV11-2	TRBJ2-7	NA	CASSYTTNEQYF	TGTGCCAGCAGTTACACGACTAACGAGCAGTACTTC
few	TRBV7-3	TRBJ2-1	TRBD1	CASSLIGGQDEQFF	TGTGCCAGCAGCTTAATAGGGGGACAGGATGAGCAGTTCTTC
NA	TRBV29-1	TRBJ2-1	NA	CSVGWGNEQFF	TGCAGCGTTGGGTGGGGGAATGAGCAGTTCTTC
NA	TRBV15	TRBJ2-6	TRBD1	CATSSDRVEAGANVLTF	TGTGCCACCAGCAGCGACAGGGTCGAGGCTGGGGCCAACGTCCTGACTTTC
NA	TRBV21-1	TRBJ1-1	NA	CASSKNGENTEAFF	TGTGCCAGCAGCAAAAACGGGGAGAACACTGAAGCTTTCTTT
few	TRBV29-1	TRBJ2-1	NA	CSVNLLASSYNEQFF	TGCAGCGTTAATCTCCTAGCGAGCTCCTACAATGAGCAGTTCTTC
NA	TRBV5-6	TRBJ1-5	NA	CASSFGGSYQPQHF	TGTGCCAGCAGCTTCGGGGGGTCCTATCAGCCCCAGCATTTT
NA	TRBV7-8	TRBJ2-7	NA	CASSLVVLAYEQYF	TGTGCCAGCAGCTTAGTGGTCCTAGCCTACGAGCAGTACTTC